The sequence of this T cell receptor (beta chain) was determined in a study of cytomegalovirus exposure and HLA in healthy donors. Study information: Within the Caucasian-associated ancestry cluster were roughly 81% of the roughly 380 genotyped donors.

This clone was observed a few times. No antigen is known for it. Study observations and caveats: A prior analysis recorded that most TCR beta V segments were productive about 87% or about 30% of the time.

PCR employed 60 Vbeta and 13 Jbeta primers. Assay: immunoSEQ multiplex PCR; the TCRdb copy retains only in-frame clones and omits some. The sample has approximately 100,000 clones, under 80% seen once. From germline, CDR1 is SGHNT and CDR2 YENEEA. There are 13 residues in the CDR3. V lost 5 bases and J lost 1; bases outside the gene matches: 0. Source material: PBMCs. This sequence joins TRBV11-3 and TRBJ1-1; 8 bases are a match to TRBD1. This clonotype was sampled from a man in his sixties in good health and CMV-seronegative. The CDR3 sequence is CASSGQGNTEAFF. CDR3 nucleotide sequence: TGTGCCAGCAGCGGACAGGGGAACACTGAAGCTTTCTTT.